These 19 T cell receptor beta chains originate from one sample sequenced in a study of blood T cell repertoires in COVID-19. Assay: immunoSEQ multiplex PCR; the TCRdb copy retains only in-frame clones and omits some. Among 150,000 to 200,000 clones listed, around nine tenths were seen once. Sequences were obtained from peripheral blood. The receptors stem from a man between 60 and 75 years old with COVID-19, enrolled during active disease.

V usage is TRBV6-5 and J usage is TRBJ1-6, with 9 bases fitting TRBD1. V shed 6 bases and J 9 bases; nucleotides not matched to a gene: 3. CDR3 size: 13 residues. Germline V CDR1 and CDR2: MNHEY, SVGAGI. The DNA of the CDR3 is TGTGCCAGCAGAGACAGGGGGGGTTCACCCCTCCACTTT. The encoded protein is CASRDRGGSPLHF.

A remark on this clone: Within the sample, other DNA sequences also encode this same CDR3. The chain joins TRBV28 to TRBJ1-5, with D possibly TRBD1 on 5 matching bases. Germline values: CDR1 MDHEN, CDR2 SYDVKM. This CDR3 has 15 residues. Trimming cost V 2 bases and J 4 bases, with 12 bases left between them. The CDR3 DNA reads TGTGCCAGCAGTTTAAGGGGAGGAGGGAATCAGCCCCAGCATTTT. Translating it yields CASSLRGGGNQPQHF.

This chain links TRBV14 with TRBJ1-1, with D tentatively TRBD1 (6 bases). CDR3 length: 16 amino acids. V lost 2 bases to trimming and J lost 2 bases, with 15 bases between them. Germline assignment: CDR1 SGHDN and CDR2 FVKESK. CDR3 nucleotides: TGTGCCAGCAGCCAAAGTCCGGGAGGGGGAAACACTGAAGCTTTCTTT. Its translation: CASSQSPGGGNTEAFF.

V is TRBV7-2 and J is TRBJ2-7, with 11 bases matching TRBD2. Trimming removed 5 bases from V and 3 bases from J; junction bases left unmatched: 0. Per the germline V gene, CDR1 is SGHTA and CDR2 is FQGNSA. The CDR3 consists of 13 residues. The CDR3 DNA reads TGTGCCAGCAGCGGACTAGCGGGCTACGAGCAGTACTTC. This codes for CASSGLAGYEQYF. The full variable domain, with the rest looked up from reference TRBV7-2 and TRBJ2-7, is GAGVSQSPSNKVTEKGKDVELRCDPISGHTALYWYRQSLGQGLEFLIYFQGNSAPDKSGLPSDRFSAERTGGSVSTLTIQRTQQEDSAVYLCASSGLAGYEQYFGPGTRLTVT.

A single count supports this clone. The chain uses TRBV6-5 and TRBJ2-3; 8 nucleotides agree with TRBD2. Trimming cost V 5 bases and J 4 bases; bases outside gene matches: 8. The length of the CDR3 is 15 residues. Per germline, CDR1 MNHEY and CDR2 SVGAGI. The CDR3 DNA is TGTGCCAGCAGTCCCGTGGTAGCGGGGTCAGATACGCAGTATTTT. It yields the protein CASSPVVAGSDTQYF.

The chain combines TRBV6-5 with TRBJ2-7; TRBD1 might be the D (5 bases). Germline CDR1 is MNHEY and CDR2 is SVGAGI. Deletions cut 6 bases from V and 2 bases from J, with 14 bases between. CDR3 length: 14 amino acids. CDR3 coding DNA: TGTGCCAGCAGACCGAGCACAGGCACCTACGAGCAGTACTTC. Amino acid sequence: CASRPSTGTYEQYF.

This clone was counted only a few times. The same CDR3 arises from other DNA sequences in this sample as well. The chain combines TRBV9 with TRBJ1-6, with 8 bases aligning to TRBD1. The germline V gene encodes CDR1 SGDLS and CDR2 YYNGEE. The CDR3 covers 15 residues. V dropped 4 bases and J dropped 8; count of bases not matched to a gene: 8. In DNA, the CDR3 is TGTGCCAGCAGCCCCTCTGGACAGGGCTATTCACCCCTCCACTTT. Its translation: CASSPSGQGYSPLHF.

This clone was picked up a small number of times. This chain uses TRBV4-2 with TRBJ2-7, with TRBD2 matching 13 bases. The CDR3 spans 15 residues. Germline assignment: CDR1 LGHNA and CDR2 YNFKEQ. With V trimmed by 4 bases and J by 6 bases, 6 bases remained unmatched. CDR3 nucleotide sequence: TGTGCCAGCAGCCTAGGACTAGCGGGAGACAGCGAGCAGTACTTC. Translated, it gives CASSLGLAGDSEQYF.

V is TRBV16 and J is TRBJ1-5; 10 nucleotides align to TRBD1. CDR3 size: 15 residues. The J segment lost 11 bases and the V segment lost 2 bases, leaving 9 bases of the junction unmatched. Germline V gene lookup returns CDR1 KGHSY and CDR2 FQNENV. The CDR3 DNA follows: TGTGCCAGCAGCCAAGGAGGACAGGGGGTCTTAGCCCAGCATTTT. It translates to CASSQGGQGVLAQHF.

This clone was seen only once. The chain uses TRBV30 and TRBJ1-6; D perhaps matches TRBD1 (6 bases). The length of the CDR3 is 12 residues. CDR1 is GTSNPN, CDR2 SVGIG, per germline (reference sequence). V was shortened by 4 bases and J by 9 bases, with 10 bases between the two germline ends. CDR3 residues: CAWNDRLSPLHF. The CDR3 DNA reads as TGTGCCTGGAACGACAGGCTTTCACCCCTCCACTTT.

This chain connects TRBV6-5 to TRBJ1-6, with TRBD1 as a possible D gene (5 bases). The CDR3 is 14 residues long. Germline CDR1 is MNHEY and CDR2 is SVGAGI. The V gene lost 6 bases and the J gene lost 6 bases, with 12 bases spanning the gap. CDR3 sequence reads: CASSQQGGNSPLHF. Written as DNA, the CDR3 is TGTGCCAGCAGCCAGCAGGGAGGTAATTCACCCCTCCACTTT.

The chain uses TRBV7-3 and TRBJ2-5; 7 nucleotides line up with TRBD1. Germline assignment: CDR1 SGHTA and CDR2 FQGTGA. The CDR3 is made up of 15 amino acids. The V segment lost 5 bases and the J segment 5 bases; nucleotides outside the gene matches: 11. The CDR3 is CASSPRTGRQETQYF. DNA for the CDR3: TGTGCCAGCAGCCCCCGGACAGGTCGGCAGGAGACCCAGTACTTC.

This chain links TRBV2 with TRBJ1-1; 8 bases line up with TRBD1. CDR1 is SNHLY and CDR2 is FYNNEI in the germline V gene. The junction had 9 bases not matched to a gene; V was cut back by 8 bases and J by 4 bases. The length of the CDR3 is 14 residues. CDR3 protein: CASHFDRGGTEAFF. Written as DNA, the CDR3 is TGTGCCAGCCACTTCGACAGGGGTGGCACTGAAGCTTTCTTT.

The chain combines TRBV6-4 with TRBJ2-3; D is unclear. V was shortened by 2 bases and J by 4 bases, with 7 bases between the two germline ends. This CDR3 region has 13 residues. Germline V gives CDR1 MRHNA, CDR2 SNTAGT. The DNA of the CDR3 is TGTGCCAGCAGTGACCAGTCAGCAGATACGCAGTATTTT. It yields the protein CASSDQSADTQYF.

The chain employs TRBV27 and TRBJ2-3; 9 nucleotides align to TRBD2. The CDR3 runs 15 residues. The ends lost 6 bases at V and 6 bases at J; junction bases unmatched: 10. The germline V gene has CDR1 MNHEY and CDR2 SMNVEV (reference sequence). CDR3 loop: CASRSGGRGGDTQYF. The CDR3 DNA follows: TGTGCCAGCAGGAGCGGGGGGCGGGGTGGTGATACGCAGTATTTT.

The CDR3 protein is CASSLNPETGGLTEAFF. The CDR3 DNA reads TGTGCCAGCAGCTTAAACCCCGAGACAGGGGGCCTCACTGAAGCTTTCTTT. The V gene is TRBV7-3, the J gene TRBJ1-1; TRBD1 aligns across 10 bases. CDR3 length: 17 residues. Germline loops: CDR1 SGHTA, CDR2 FQGTGA. V lost 1 base, J lost 4 bases, and 9 bases stayed unmatched.

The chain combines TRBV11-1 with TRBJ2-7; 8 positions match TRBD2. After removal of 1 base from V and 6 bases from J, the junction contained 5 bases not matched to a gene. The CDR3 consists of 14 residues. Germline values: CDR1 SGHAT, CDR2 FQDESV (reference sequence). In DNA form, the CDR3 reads TGTGCCAGCAGCTTAGATCCAGCGGGGGCCGAGCAGTACTTC. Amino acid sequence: CASSLDPAGAEQYF.

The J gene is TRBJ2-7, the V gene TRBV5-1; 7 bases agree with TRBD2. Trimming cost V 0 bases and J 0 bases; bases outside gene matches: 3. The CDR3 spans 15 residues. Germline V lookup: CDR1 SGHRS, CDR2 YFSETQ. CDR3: CASSLGREDSYEQYF. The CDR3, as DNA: TGCGCCAGCAGCTTGGGACGGGAGGACTCCTACGAGCAGTACTTC. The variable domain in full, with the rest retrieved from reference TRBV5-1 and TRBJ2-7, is KAGVTQTPRYLIKTRGQQVTLSCSPISGHRSVSWYQQTPGQGLQFLFEYFSETQRNKGNFPGRFSGRQFSNSRSEMNVSTLELGDSALYLCASSLGREDSYEQYFGPGTRLTVT.

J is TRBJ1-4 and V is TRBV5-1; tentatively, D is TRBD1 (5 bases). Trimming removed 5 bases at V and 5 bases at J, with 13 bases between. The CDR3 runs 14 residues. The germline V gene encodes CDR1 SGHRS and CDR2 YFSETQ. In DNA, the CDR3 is TGCGCCAGCAGACAGGCAGGGTTCAATGAAAAACTGTTTTTT. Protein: CASRQAGFNEKLFF.